The rows below give T cell receptor beta chains drawn from one sample of a study of T cell clonotyping in hematopoietic cell transplantation. Libraries were prepared by immunoSEQ multiplex PCR; TCRdb keeps only in-frame clonotypes and omits some of them. The data show about 5,600 clones, 66% seen once. The sample here was PBMCs, taken 180 days after allogeneic stem cell transplant. Receptors were obtained from a male patient aged 50 to 60 who had an allogeneic stem cell transplant from an unrelated donor, so the T cells may come from the graft donor. Some clones in this sample may be carry-over from other donors' samples. Both conserved end residues are part of each CDR3. The order of the fields is J gene, D gene, V gene, clone size, CDR3 protein, CDR3 DNA. A D gene is named only where the DNA matches it firmly. A row's size may be missing; if present it is once, few, many or a size class.

>TRBJ2-1|-|TRBV29-1|-
CSVRDSYNEQFF
TGCAGCGTCCGGGATTCCTACAATGAGCAGTTCTTC
>TRBJ1-2|TRBD1|TRBV30|-
CAWSGNRGFGGYTF
TGTGCCTGGAGTGGAAACAGGGGCTTTGGTGGCTACACCTTC
>TRBJ1-5|TRBD1|TRBV30|-
CAWSPPGQGAWSNQPQHF
TGTGCCTGGAGTCCTCCGGGACAGGGGGCATGGAGCAATCAGCCCCAGCATTTT
>TRBJ1-2|-|TRBV7-9|-
CASSLVAADYGYTF
TGTGCCAGCAGCTTAGTGGCGGCCGACTATGGCTACACCTTC
>TRBJ1-2|-|TRBV5-6|once
CASSLSAYGYTF
TGTGCCAGCAGCTTATCCGCGTATGGCTACACCTTC
>TRBJ2-3|-|TRBV4-3|medium-sized
CASSQAPFSTDTQYF
TGCGCCAGCAGCCAGGCACCGTTTAGCACAGATACGCAGTATTTT
>TRBJ2-7|-|TRBV29-1|-
CSGKNLGPYEQYF
TGCAGCGGCAAGAACCTCGGCCCCTACGAGCAGTACTTC
>TRBJ1-5|-|TRBV6-1|-
CASSRQENEPQHF
TGTGCCAGCAGTCGGCAAGAGAATGAGCCCCAGCATTTT
>TRBJ1-1|-|TRBV4-3|-
CASSPVRNTEAFF
TGCGCCAGCAGCCCCGTCAGGAACACTGAAGCTTTCTTT
>TRBJ1-6|-|TRBV10-1|-
CASSHSDRLSSYNSLLHF
TGCGCCAGCAGTCATTCTGACAGGCTGAGCTCCTATAATTCACTCCTCCACTTT
>TRBJ2-1|-|TRBV5-6|-
CASSFGTIYNEQFF
TGTGCCAGCAGCTTTGGGACAATTTACAATGAGCAGTTCTTC
>TRBJ2-6|-|TRBV5-1|few
CASSSEGVGANVLTF
TGCGCCAGCAGCTCAGAAGGGGTTGGGGCCAACGTCCTGACTTTC
>TRBJ1-4|-|TRBV5-1|-
CASSLAGAGKNEKLFF
TGCGCCAGCAGCTTGGCCGGGGCAGGAAAGAATGAAAAACTGTTTTTT
>TRBJ2-3|TRBD2|TRBV30|-
CAWSLPTSGARTDTQYF
TGTGCCTGGAGTCTTCCCACTAGCGGGGCCCGCACAGATACGCAGTATTTT
>TRBJ1-5|-|TRBV7-2|medium-sized
CAGECNQPQHF
TGTGCCGGGGAGTGCAATCAGCCCCAGCATTTT
>TRBJ1-2|-|TRBV5-6|-
CASSLGSFYGYTF
TGTGCCAGCAGCTTAGGGTCCTTCTATGGCTACACCTTC
>TRBJ1-5|-|TRBV2|-
CASSVDSNQPQHF
TGTGCCAGCAGTGTGGATAGCAATCAGCCCCAGCATTTT
>TRBJ1-1|-|TRBV29-1|-
CSVLEVAFEAFF
TGCAGCGTCCTTGAGGTAGCTTTTGAAGCTTTCTTT
>TRBJ2-7|TRBD2|TRBV4-2|once
CASSPGGSGRAGDTYEQYF
TGTGCCAGCAGCCCCGGGGGTAGCGGGAGGGCCGGTGATACGTACGAGCAGTACTTC
>TRBJ2-3|-|TRBV6-5|-
CASSQAGSDTQYF
TGTGCCAGCAGCCAAGCAGGGAGCGATACGCAGTATTTT
>TRBJ1-1|-|TRBV19|-
CATSRGRLNTEAFF
TGTGCCACATCCCGGGGCAGGCTGAACACTGAAGCTTTCTTT
>TRBJ1-5|-|TRBV7-2|-
CASSLVSGYSNQPQHF
TGTGCCAGCAGCTTAGTATCTGGGTATAGCAATCAGCCCCAGCATTTT
>TRBJ2-3|TRBD2|TRBV27|medium-sized
CASSAFSGSTDTQYF
TGTGCCAGCAGTGCCTTTAGCGGGAGCACAGATACGCAGTATTTT
>TRBJ2-1|-|TRBV19|few
CASSIQPPGLNSYNEQFF
TGTGCCAGTAGTATCCAGCCCCCAGGACTGAACTCCTACAATGAGCAGTTCTTC
>TRBJ1-2|-|TRBV6-5|once
CASRAPAGPYGYTF
TGTGCCAGCAGGGCCCCAGCGGGCCCCTATGGCTACACCTTC
>TRBJ1-2|-|TRBV2|-
CASTVLQGNYGYTF
TGTGCCAGCACCGTACTTCAGGGAAACTATGGCTACACCTTC
>TRBJ1-4|-|TRBV10-1|-
CASSESRWGLGEKLFF
TGCGCCAGCAGTGAGTCCAGGTGGGGGCTAGGTGAAAAACTGTTTTTT
>TRBJ1-5|-|TRBV19|medium-sized
CASSIGLRGNQPQHF
TGTGCCAGTAGTATAGGTCTCAGGGGCAATCAGCCCCAGCATTTT
>TRBJ2-5|-|TRBV30|-
CAWNSGQETQYF
TGTGCCTGGAATAGCGGCCAAGAGACCCAGTACTTC
>TRBJ1-1|TRBD1|TRBV7-3|-
CASSTGTVNTEAFF
TGTGCCAGCAGCACCGGGACAGTGAACACTGAAGCTTTCTTT
>TRBJ2-3|-|TRBV30|-
CAWSAANTDTQYF
TGTGCCTGGAGTGCGGCAAACACAGATACGCAGTATTTT
>TRBJ2-7|TRBD2|TRBV29-1|-
CSVHTSGESSYEQYF
TGCAGCGTTCATACTAGCGGGGAGAGCTCCTACGAGCAGTACTTC
>TRBJ1-2|-|TRBV10-3|few
CAISEYRDGYTF
TGTGCCATCAGTGAGTACCGGGACGGCTACACCTTC
>TRBJ2-7|-|TRBV13|few
CASSLKGATREQYF
TGTGCCAGCAGCTTAAAAGGGGCGACACGCGAGCAGTACTTC
>TRBJ2-1|-|TRBV5-1|few
CASSLEVDNEQFF
TGCGCCAGCAGCTTGGAAGTGGACAATGAGCAGTTCTTC
>TRBJ1-6|-|TRBV30|-
CACRPFGNSPLHF
TGTGCCTGCCGTCCATTTGGTAATTCACCCCTCCACTTT
>TRBJ1-1|-|TRBV28|-
CASSGRLRGDTEAFF
TGTGCCAGCAGTGGTCGGCTGAGGGGGGACACTGAAGCTTTCTTT
>TRBJ1-2|TRBD1|TRBV6-4|-
CASRPQGGYGYTF
TGTGCCAGCAGACCCCAGGGGGGGTATGGCTACACCTTC
>TRBJ1-5|-|TRBV6-6|-
CASSQGPNQPQHF
TGTGCCAGCAGCCAGGGACCGAATCAGCCCCAGCATTTT
>TRBJ1-5|-|TRBV30|-
CAWDAAGVPQHF
TGTGCCTGGGACGCGGCAGGGGTGCCCCAGCATTTT
>TRBJ2-7|-|TRBV6-1|-
CASSEYGGDYEQYF
TGTGCCAGCAGTGAATATGGCGGGGACTACGAGCAGTACTTC
>TRBJ2-5|TRBD2|TRBV6-1|-
CASSDRTSGRAETQYF
TGTGCCAGCAGTGACAGGACTAGCGGGAGAGCAGAGACCCAGTACTTC
>TRBJ1-2|TRBD1|TRBV7-2|-
CASSPQGQGAGYTF
TGTGCCAGCAGCCCGCAGGGACAGGGCGCTGGCTACACCTTC
>TRBJ2-7|-|TRBV28|-
CASINPQGRGEQYF
TGTGCCAGCATCAATCCCCAGGGGCGCGGGGAGCAGTACTTC
>TRBJ2-5|-|TRBV6-5|few
CASSPPLGEETQYF
TGTGCCAGCAGTCCCCCATTGGGGGAAGAGACCCAGTACTTC
>TRBJ1-2|-|TRBV10-3|-
CAISDLGGGGYTF
TGTGCCATCAGTGATTTGGGGGGAGGAGGCTACACCTTC
>TRBJ2-4|-|TRBV6-5|-
CASSSAGPWNIQYF
TGTGCCAGCAGTTCAGCAGGGCCTTGGAACATTCAGTACTTC
>TRBJ2-4|TRBD1|TRBV28|once
CASSLHRGVKNIQYF
TGTGCCAGCAGTTTACACAGGGGTGTCAAAAACATTCAGTACTTC
>TRBJ2-7|-|TRBV13|-
CASSLVYYEQYF
TGTGCCAGCAGTTTGGTGTACTACGAGCAGTACTTC
>TRBJ1-2|-|TRBV28|once
CASSLGQYYGYTF
TGTGCCAGCAGTTTAGGCCAGTACTATGGCTACACCTTC
>TRBJ2-3|-|TRBV4-3|-
CASSQEYDDWTDTQYF
TGCGCCAGCAGCCAAGAATACGACGACTGGACAGATACGCAGTATTTT
>TRBJ1-2|-|TRBV19|-
CASSIGRTDGYTF
TGTGCCAGTAGTATCGGGCGAACAGATGGCTACACCTTC
>TRBJ1-2|-|TRBV7-6|-
CASSYATGNGYTF
TGTGCCAGCAGCTACGCTACGGGTAATGGCTACACCTTC
>TRBJ2-7|TRBD1|TRBV5-4|-
CASSLWQTGGGYEQYF
TGTGCCAGCAGCTTGTGGCAGACAGGGGGCGGCTACGAGCAGTACTTC
>TRBJ2-7|TRBD1|TRBV5-1|-
CASSFTSYRDREGGEQYF
TGCGCCAGCAGCTTTACCTCCTACCGGGACAGGGAAGGAGGGGAGCAGTACTTC
>TRBJ2-7|TRBD2|TRBV6-5|-
CASSPDSGTSYEQYF
TGTGCCAGCAGCCCCGATAGCGGGACCAGCTACGAGCAGTACTTC
>TRBJ2-7|TRBD2|TRBV2|-
CASSASIAGDYEQYF
TGTGCCAGCAGTGCCTCGATAGCGGGGGACTACGAGCAGTACTTC